This TCR beta chain was identified in a study of a mutant IDH1 vaccine in newly diagnosed glioma. About the study: Week 35 was assigned to visit V12, and week 47 was assigned to visit V13. General observations from the study: Vaccine-induced immune responses were detected in roughly 93% of patients. With respect to changes in top peripheral T cell clonotypes, pseudoprogression seemed unrelated.

Measured with immunoSEQ multiplex PCR; TCRdb has only the in-frame clones, and not every one. The profile shows about 41,000 clones, around 91% of them singletons. This CDR3 region has 17 residues. J was trimmed by 3 bases and V by 0 bases; bases with no gene match: 7. Germline assignment: CDR1 LGHNA and CDR2 YSLEER. With regard to this clone: As yet, its antigen is unknown.

Time point here: week 35, safety follow-up. The investigators gave 300 ug of mutant IDH1 20-mer peptide in each vaccine dose, together with topical imiquimod. Vaccinations, eight in total, occurred in weeks 1, 3, 5, 7, 11, 15, 19, 23. The specimen comprised PBMCs, sampled from a glioma patient whose treatment included an IDH1 peptide vaccine. V and J are TRBV4-3 and TRBJ2-1; 8 nucleotides align to TRBD2. The sequence derives from a man aged 35 to 55 with glioma. For the CDR3, the DNA is TGCGCCAGCAGCCAAGATGTCGCGAGCGGGAGCTACAATGAGCAGTTCTTC. Its translation is CASSQDVASGSYNEQFF.